These 4 T cell receptor beta chains originate from one sample sequenced in a study of CD8+CD57+ T cells in acquired aplastic anemia. The TCR beta profiling, which covered VDJ combination and CDR3 sequence, was carried out using genomic DNA as the template. MiXCR, run by TCRdb on the reads, gives a single entry per CDR3 protein. The table lists under 250,000 distinct CDR3 sequences, roughly two thirds of them singletons. Patients chosen for sequencing had CD8+CD57+ cells that had expanded, as shown by flow cytometry. What was sequenced was sorted CD4+, CD8+, or CD8+CD57+ T cells (not recorded which) from PBMCs. These receptor sequences come from a human donor with aplastic anemia.

V gene TRBV5-1 combines with J gene TRBJ1-2; no clear D. The CDR3 is made up of 13 amino acids. V was cut by 4 bases and J by 8 bases, with 15 bases left in between. Per germline, CDR1 SGHRS and CDR2 YFSETQ. CDR3 in DNA: TGCGCCAGCAGCCCCGCAAGCACTGAGGGCTACACCTTC. Amino acids: CASSPASTEGYTF. The full variable domain, completed using reference TRBV5-1 and TRBJ1-2, is KAGVTQTPRYLIKTRGQQVTLSCSPISGHRSVSWYQQTPGQGLQFLFEYFSETQRNKGNFPGRFSGRQFSNSRSEMNVSTLELGDSALYLCASSPASTEGYTFGSGTRLTVV.

This clonotype was recorded at least ten times. CDR3 coding DNA: TGTGCCAGCAGCAAAAGGGAGAACACTGAAGCTTTCTTT. Its translation is CASSKRENTEAFF. This chain joins TRBV7-6 and TRBJ1-1; D remains unclear. The CDR3 has 13 residues. V lost 5 bases, J lost 1 base, and 8 bases lay in between. Per the germline V gene, CDR1 is SGHVS and CDR2 is FNYEAQ.

Here the CDR3 reads CASSQDIGFTYEQYF. The CDR3 region has the DNA TGTGCCAGCAGCCAAGATATAGGATTTACCTACGAGCAGTACTTC. The chain carries TRBV7-3 and TRBJ2-7, with D unclear. Per germline, CDR1 SGHTA and CDR2 FQGTGA. V lost 5 bases and J lost 2, with 16 bases in between. This CDR3 contains 15 residues.

To note about this clonotype: Being one base from a much bigger clone, this may be a read error. V usage is TRBV5-5 and J usage is TRBJ2-1; no clear D gene. Trimming pared 6 bases from V and 5 bases from J, leaving 9 bases between. The CDR3 runs to 12 residues. Germline CDR1 and CDR2: SGHKS and YYEKEE (reference sequence). The DNA of the CDR3 is TGTGCCAGCACGCTAGGGCACAATGAGCAGTTCTTC. This gives the protein CASTLGHNEQFF.